These 22 T cell receptor beta chains came from one sample sequenced in a study of Ad26.COV2.S vaccination and SARS-CoV-2 variants. The treatment is: 15 to 20 received Ad26.COV2.S at low or high dose, single or two shots; a few received placebo; per-sample allocation not given. It was on day 63 after the first vaccine or placebo injection that samples were taken. Libraries were prepared by immunoSEQ multiplex PCR; TCRdb keeps only in-frame clonotypes and omits some of them. Of 320,000 or so clones listed, under 90% were seen once; the top ten hold about 5.4%. The sequenced sample was peripheral blood, obtained in a trial of Ad26.COV2.S vaccine versus placebo. The receptor source for this set is a person between 18 and 65 years old who received the Ad26.COV2.S COVID-19 vaccine or a placebo.

J is TRBJ1-1 and V is TRBV18; D not resolved. The CDR3 sequence is 13 residues long. With 6 bases removed from V and 3 bases from J, the gap between germline ends came to 11 bases. Germline loops: CDR1 KGHSH, CDR2 LQKENI. CDR3 bases: TGTGCCAGCTCCTATGACACCTACACTGAAGCTTTCTTT. Its protein product is CASSYDTYTEAFF.

V and J are TRBV7-9 and TRBJ2-1; 7 bases map to TRBD1. The germline CDR1 and CDR2 sequences are SEHNR and FQNEAQ (reference sequence). Trimming cost V 5 bases and J 0 bases; bases outside gene matches: 7. This CDR3 spans 16 amino acids. In nucleotides, the CDR3 is TGTGCCAGCAGCGGTGACAGGGTTGGCTCCTACAATGAGCAGTTCTTC. Translation gives CASSGDRVGSYNEQFF.

V and J are TRBV5-4 and TRBJ2-1; 8 bases match TRBD2. This CDR3 comprises 14 residues. The germline gives CDR1 SGHNT, CDR2 YYREEE (reference sequence). Trimming cost V 7 bases and J 7 bases; bases outside gene matches: 10. The CDR3 region is CASGYTGLGNEQFF. CDR3 DNA: TGTGCCAGCGGCTATACGGGACTAGGAAATGAGCAGTTCTTC.

The chain combines TRBV6-5 with TRBJ2-7; TRBD1 is a possible D gene (6 bases). This CDR3 is built from 13 residues. Trimming cost V 4 bases and J 2 bases, with 9 bases left between them. Per germline, CDR1 MNHEY and CDR2 SVGAGI. In DNA, the CDR3 is TGTGCCAGCAGTTTATCAGGGGCCTACGAGCAGTACTTC. Translating gives CASSLSGAYEQYF.

The chain recombines TRBV12-3 or TRBV12-4 with TRBJ1-1, with a possible D match to TRBD1 (5 bases). This CDR3 spans 12 amino acids. V lost 8 bases to trimming and J lost 8 bases, with 15 bases between them. CDR3 sequence (DNA): TGTGCCAGCTCTACAGGTATCGCGGAAGCTTTCTTT. It translates to CASSTGIAEAFF.

The genes are TRBV7-2 and TRBJ2-5; 12 nucleotides match TRBD2. The CDR3 consists of 15 residues. With V trimmed by 5 bases and J by 1 base, 2 bases remained unmatched. Germline CDR1 SGHTA, CDR2 FQGNSA. This CDR3 reads CASSLGLAGQETQYF. The CDR3 bases are TGTGCCAGCAGCCTGGGACTAGCGGGCCAAGAGACCCAGTACTTC.

This chain joins TRBV19 and TRBJ2-3; D is undetermined. This CDR3 has 15 amino acids. Trimming cost V 5 bases and J 0 bases, with 12 bases left between them. Looked up from germline, CDR1 is LNHDA and CDR2 is SQIVND (reference sequence). This CDR3 reads CASSDRYTSTDTQYF. The CDR3 DNA reads as TGTGCCAGTAGTGATAGGTATACTAGCACAGATACGCAGTATTTT. The full variable domain, with the rest looked up from reference TRBV19 and TRBJ2-3, is DGGITQSPKYLFRKEGQNVTLSCEQNLNHDAMYWYRQDPGQGLRLIYYSQIVNDFQKGDIAEGYSVSREKKESFPLTVTSAQKNPTAFYLCASSDRYTSTDTQYFGPGTRLTVL.

The V call is TRBV18, the J call TRBJ2-4, with D uncertain. CDR1 is KGHSH and CDR2 is LQKENI in the germline V gene. The CDR3 extends over 12 amino acids. V was cut by 2 bases and J by 1 base, with 0 bases left in between. DNA of the CDR3: TGTGCCAGCTCACCAGCCAAAAACATTCAGTACTTC. Residues: CASSPAKNIQYF.

This rearrangement joins TRBV19 to TRBJ1-2, with D possibly being TRBD1 (6 bases). The CDR3 is 15 amino acids. V was trimmed by 6 bases and J by 4 bases, leaving 18 bases between them. Germline CDR1 reads LNHDA; CDR2 reads SQIVND (reference sequence). CDR3 region: CASRTSGGPGYGYTF. The CDR3, as DNA: TGTGCCAGTAGAACAAGCGGGGGGCCCGGCTATGGCTACACCTTC.

The J gene is TRBJ1-1, the V gene TRBV4-3; D gene unclear. Germline assignment: CDR1 LGHNA and CDR2 YSLEER. This CDR3 comprises 14 residues. V shed 1 base and J shed 0 bases, with 6 bases lying between them. The CDR3 reads CASSQGQLNTEAFF. CDR3 bases: TGCGCCAGCAGCCAAGGGCAGCTGAACACTGAAGCTTTCTTT.

The chain couples TRBV19 to TRBJ2-1; no reliable D call. The CDR3 covers 14 residues. The germline V and J ends were trimmed by 5 bases and 6 bases, with 14 bases remaining between them. The germline gives CDR1 LNHDA, CDR2 SQIVND (reference sequence). The CDR3 DNA sequence: TGTGCCAGTAGTCGGCTAGGTCCTTTCAATGAGCAGTTCTTC. Translated: CASSRLGPFNEQFF.

On this clone: An end of the junction does not agree with germline; a read error may underlie this. The V and J genes are TRBV7-9 and TRBJ1-1; TRBD1 might be the D (5 bases). The CDR3 sequence is 14 residues long. The germline CDR1 and CDR2 sequences are SEHNR and FQNEAQ (reference sequence). The CDR3 sequence: CVSTTGTGNTEAFF. The CDR3 DNA follows: TGTGTCAGCACCACGGGGACGGGGAACACTGAAGCTTTCTTT.

In its sample, this clone was seen a few times. V gene TRBV28 combines with J gene TRBJ1-5; TRBD1 might be the D (5 bases). Germline CDR1 is MDHEN and CDR2 is SYDVKM. The CDR3 covers 16 residues. The V and J ends lost 4 bases and 7 bases respectively, with 20 bases between them. CDR3 in DNA: TGTGCCAGCAGTTCCCTATCTACAGAGCGGGGGCAGCCCCAGCATTTT. It is translated as CASSSLSTERGQPQHF.

The chain joins TRBV27 to TRBJ1-4; no clear D gene. The CDR3 covers 16 residues. V lost 0 bases to trimming and J lost 6 bases, with 14 bases between them. Germline lookup yields CDR1 MNHEY and CDR2 SMNVEV (reference sequence). CDR3 in amino acids: CASSLSEGRRDEKLFF. As DNA, the CDR3 is TGTGCCAGCAGTTTATCGGAGGGCCGGAGAGATGAAAAACTGTTTTTT. The entire variable domain, with the rest obtained from reference TRBV27 and TRBJ1-4, is as follows: EAQVTQNPRYLITVTGKKLTVTCSQNMNHEYMSWYRQDPGLGLRQIYYSMNVEVTDKGDVPEGYKVSRKEKRNFPLILESPSPNQTSLYFCASSLSEGRRDEKLFFGSGTQLSVL.

V and J are TRBV7-2 and TRBJ1-5; D remains ambiguous. This CDR3 region has 14 residues. Per germline, CDR1 SGHTA and CDR2 FQGNSA. V was clipped by 1 base and J by 3 bases, with 7 bases between them. The chain's CDR3 is CASSLVGNNQPQHF. Here the CDR3 DNA reads TGTGCCAGCAGCTTAGTAGGGAACAATCAGCCCCAGCATTTT.

The rearrangement links TRBV19 to TRBJ2-2, with 10 bases aligning to TRBD1. J lost 6 bases, V lost 5 bases, and 12 bases had no gene match. The CDR3 contains 17 residues. Germline CDR1 reads LNHDA; CDR2 reads SQIVND (reference sequence). The CDR3 DNA sequence: TGTGCCAGTAGTCTGAGAACACGGGACAGGGGACCCGGGGAGCTGTTTTTT. Translation gives CASSLRTRDRGPGELFF.

The chain couples TRBV7-3 to TRBJ1-1; 7 bases are shared with TRBD1. Germline V gene data show CDR1 as SGHTA and CDR2 as FQGTGA. This CDR3 has 22 amino acids. V lost 2 bases, J lost 4 bases, and 28 bases stayed unmatched. The CDR3 spells CASSLRDSALVPGWALTTEAFF. The CDR3 bases are TGTGCCAGCAGCTTACGGGACAGTGCCTTAGTCCCCGGGTGGGCACTGACCACTGAAGCTTTCTTT.

The V gene is TRBV6-5, the J gene TRBJ1-2, with 7 bases identical to TRBD1. The CDR3 spans 14 residues. Germline CDR1 and CDR2: MNHEY and SVGAGI. With V trimmed by 5 bases and J by 3 bases, 6 bases remained unmatched. The CDR3 region has the DNA TGTGCCAGCAGTATACGGACAGGCGACTATGGCTACACCTTC. It is translated as CASSIRTGDYGYTF.

V and J are TRBV2 and TRBJ1-1; maybe TRBD1 (6 bases). The CDR3 contains 13 residues. The germline V gene has CDR1 SNHLY and CDR2 FYNNEI. V dropped 5 bases and J dropped 0 bases, with 7 bases sitting between them. The CDR3 bases are TGTGCCAGCAGTACAGGGCTGAACACTGAAGCTTTCTTT. Its protein is CASSTGLNTEAFF.

The V call is TRBV4-3, the J call TRBJ2-1; D is perhaps TRBD2 (6 bases). CDR3 length equals 19 residues. CDR1 is LGHNA and CDR2 is YSLEER in the germline V gene. Deletions cut 1 base from V and 7 bases from J, with 26 bases between. The CDR3 DNA follows: TGCGCCAGCAGCCAAGTCCCCCTTAGCGAAGCGGGTCGAAGGAATGAGCAGTTCTTC. Translating it yields CASSQVPLSEAGRRNEQFF.

This chain joins TRBV19 and TRBJ1-1; no reliable D call. CDR3 length: 12 amino acids. Germline V lookup: CDR1 LNHDA, CDR2 SQIVND (reference sequence). The ends were cut back, 1 base at V and 6 bases at J, with 6 bases in the middle. The DNA for the CDR3 is TGTGCCAGTAGTATAGTTGGCTCTGAAGCTTTCTTT. Its protein is CASSIVGSEAFF.

The J gene is TRBJ1-1, the V gene TRBV6-5, with D unclear. Per germline, CDR1 MNHEY and CDR2 SVGAGI. V was trimmed by 3 bases and J by 0 bases, leaving 11 bases between them. The CDR3 is made up of 15 amino acids. CDR3 sequence (DNA): TGTGCCAGCAGTTATTTCGGGGTCATGAACACTGAAGCTTTCTTT. Its protein is CASSYFGVMNTEAFF.